A single sample is the source of the 9 T cell receptor beta chains below, sequenced in a study of blood T cell repertoires in COVID-19. Sequencing used immunoSEQ multiplex PCR; TCRdb keeps in-frame clones, though not all of them. This table holds about 160,000 clones, around three quarters found once. The sequencing sample was made of peripheral blood. All receptors derive from a man in his 60s with acute or convalescent COVID-19.

The chain combines TRBV19 with TRBJ1-2; D is perhaps TRBD1 (5 bases). V was cut by 5 bases and J by 2 bases, with 21 bases left in between. The CDR3 has 17 residues. Germline V gene lookup returns CDR1 LNHDA and CDR2 SQIVND (reference sequence). The CDR3 is CASSPLTTTGRNYGYTF. In DNA, the CDR3 is TGTGCCAGTAGTCCCTTAACCACAACAGGAAGAAACTATGGCTACACCTTC.

The V call is TRBV5-1, the J call TRBJ2-2; 9 bases agree with TRBD1. The CDR3 runs 15 residues. With V trimmed by 4 bases and J by 7 bases, 8 bases remained unmatched. In germline, CDR1 is SGHRS, CDR2 YFSETQ. The CDR3 spells CASSEGTGRLGELFF. CDR3 in DNA: TGCGCCAGCAGCGAAGGGACAGGGCGACTCGGGGAGCTGTTTTTT.

In nucleotides, the CDR3 is TGTGCCACCAGTGACGGACAGGCCCAAGAGACCCAGTACTTC. This translates into CATSDGQAQETQYF. The chain is built from TRBV24-1 and TRBJ2-5; TRBD1 aligns across 7 bases. This CDR3 region has 14 residues. Germline CDR1 and CDR2: KGHDR and SFDVKD. The V segment lost 4 bases and the J segment 1 base; nucleotides outside the gene matches: 2.

In this sample, this clone turned up a few times. The CDR3 reads CASSGQVNQPQHF. In DNA, the CDR3 is TGTGCCAGCAGCGGACAGGTCAATCAGCCCCAGCATTTT. The chain couples TRBV12-3 or TRBV12-4 to TRBJ1-5; 7 bases fit TRBD1. After removal of 6 bases from V and 3 bases from J, the junction contained 2 bases not matched to a gene. This CDR3 has 13 amino acids.

The chain joins TRBV5-1 to TRBJ1-4; 9 nucleotides align to TRBD1. CDR1 and CDR2 (germline): SGHRS, YFSETQ. The CDR3 extends over 17 amino acids. V was clipped by 4 bases and J by 4 bases; unmatched bases: 11. CDR3 in amino acids: CASSLLGTGTNNEKLFF. Written as DNA, the CDR3 is TGCGCCAGCAGCCTCCTAGGGACAGGGACGAATAATGAAAAACTGTTTTTT.

The chain has TRBV3-1 (or the pseudogene TRBV3-2) and TRBJ2-4; tentatively, D is TRBD2 (5 bases). Germline V gene sequence: CDR1 LGHDT, CDR2 YNNKEL (reference sequence). The length of the CDR3 is 15 residues. V was pared by 4 bases and J by 1 base, with 11 bases between. The CDR3 protein is CASSPEGEAKNIQYF. CDR3 coding DNA: TGTGCCAGCAGCCCCGAGGGAGAGGCCAAAAACATTCAGTACTTC.

The chain has TRBV6-5 and TRBJ2-1; weak D call: TRBD2 (5 bases). The CDR3 is 15 amino acids. Trimming removed 6 bases at V and 3 bases at J, with 15 bases between. Germline loops: CDR1 MNHEY, CDR2 SVGAGI. CDR3 DNA sequence: TGTGCCAGCAGCCTTCAGGAGGCCTTCTACAATGAGCAGTTCTTC. Amino acid sequence: CASSLQEAFYNEQFF.

The chain uses TRBV4-2 and TRBJ2-7; 9 bases agree with TRBD2. Germline CDR1 and CDR2: LGHNA and YNFKEQ. Trimming at V came to 0 bases and at J to 2 bases, leaving 8 bases not matched to a gene. The CDR3 extends over 17 amino acids. The CDR3 sequence is CASSQDLSGGLTYEQYF. Written as DNA, the CDR3 is TGTGCCAGCAGCCAAGATCTAAGCGGGGGGCTAACCTACGAGCAGTACTTC.

In this sample, this clone turned up a few times. A junction end diverges from the germline sequence, so it may reflect a read error. The chain carries TRBV6-1 and TRBJ1-2; D unresolved. In germline, CDR1 is MNHNS, CDR2 SASEGT. The CDR3 is 11 amino acids. In DNA form, the CDR3 reads TGTGCCAGCAGTGAAGCGGGCGTTTTATCCTTC. Encoded protein: CASSEAGVLSF.